The present TCR beta chain was sequenced within a study of blood T cell repertoires in COVID-19. The wider study: Both acute and convalescent COVID-19 samples were obtained from the United States, Italy and Spain. T cells, B-cell-depleted T cells, or PBMCs supplied cDNA or gDNA.

Authors' methods: Quantification of nucleated cells was approximated via reference gene primer amplification. Generated by immunoSEQ multiplex PCR, the TCRdb table keeps only in-frame clones and is missing some. V and J calls and clone size are given by that table; D and trimming were obtained from the DNA. The data hold around 240,000 clones, with more than 65% observed a single time. Germline assignment: CDR1 MNHEY and CDR2 SVGAGI. The CDR3 covers 13 residues. V shed 6 bases and J shed 7 bases, with 15 bases lying between them. What was sequenced was peripheral blood. This receptor was taken from a woman aged 40 to 49 who had recovered from COVID-19. The V and J genes are TRBV6-5 and TRBJ1-1, with unresolved D. The CDR3 coding sequence is TGTGCCAGCAGACCACAGATTGAGAGTGAAGCTTTCTTT. This translates into CASRPQIESEAFF.